This TCR beta chain comes out of a study of blood T cell repertoires in COVID-19. Study-level information: The United States, Italy and Spain were the sources of the acute and convalescent COVID-19 samples. The cDNA or gDNA used as material had been derived from T cells, B-cell-depleted T cells, or PBMCs.

V lost 3 bases and J 1 base, leaving 11 bases between the germline ends. Germline lookup yields CDR1 SGDLS and CDR2 YYNGEE. The CDR3 consists of 15 residues. Methods used by the authors: Nucleated cell number was recorded as an estimate derived from reference gene primer amplification. TCRdb keeps only in-frame clones here, not all; method: immunoSEQ multiplex PCR. V, J and clone size are those of that table, while D and trimming were read from the DNA. This sample has roughly 46,000 clones, with under 90% found just once. The sample comprised peripheral blood. The TCR comes from a man aged 60-69 years with acute or convalescent COVID-19. The chain is built from TRBV9 and TRBJ2-1, with D tentatively TRBD2 (7 bases). In DNA form, the CDR3 reads TGTGCCAGCAGCGAGGGGGGGAGATCCTACAATGAGCAGTTCTTC. Amino acids: CASSEGGRSYNEQFF.